These T cell receptor beta chains were read from a single sample in a study of CD8 T cells in Susac syndrome. One entry per CDR3 protein results from TCRdb running MiXCR on the immunoSEQ multiplex PCR reads. The sample consists of roughly 200,000 distinct CDR3 sequences, 93% of them appearing once. The sequencing sample was made of CD4+ T cells from PBMCs. The receptor source for this set is a human donor in good health. CDR3s include the opening cysteine and the closing phenylalanine or tryptophan. Each record gives: V gene, J gene, clone size, D gene, CDR3 protein, CDR3 DNA. The D gene is left open where the match is weak. Some rows mark clone size as missing; the rest say once, few, many or name a class of expanded clone.

v_call: TRBV23-1; j_call: TRBJ1-2; clone_size: -; d_call: TRBD1; cdr3_aa: CASILSRDRENYGYTF; cdr3_nt: TGCGCCAGCATCCTCTCCCGGGACAGGGAAAACTATGGCTACACCTTC
v_call: TRBV29-1; j_call: TRBJ2-5; clone_size: -; d_call: TRBD2; cdr3_aa: CSVPKASGGIQETQYF; cdr3_nt: TGCAGCGTCCCCAAGGCTAGCGGGGGGATCCAAGAGACCCAGTACTTC
v_call: TRBV5-1; j_call: TRBJ1-6; clone_size: -; d_call: -; cdr3_aa: CASSLDSGVGSPLHF; cdr3_nt: TGCGCCAGCAGCTTGGATTCGGGGGTCGGTTCACCCCTCCACTTT
v_call: TRBV2; j_call: TRBJ1-5; clone_size: -; d_call: TRBD1; cdr3_aa: CASSENRGENQPQHF; cdr3_nt: TGTGCCAGCAGTGAAAACAGGGGGGAGAATCAGCCCCAGCATTTT
v_call: TRBV19; j_call: TRBJ2-2; clone_size: -; d_call: TRBD2; cdr3_aa: CASSPGTTYTGELFF; cdr3_nt: TGTGCCAGTAGTCCCGGGACTACCTACACCGGGGAGCTGTTTTTT
v_call: TRBV6-1; j_call: TRBJ1-1; clone_size: -; d_call: -; cdr3_aa: CASSERSWGREAFF; cdr3_nt: TGTGCCAGCAGTGAACGAAGTTGGGGACGTGAAGCTTTCTTT
v_call: TRBV6-2/TRBV6-3; j_call: TRBJ2-5; clone_size: -; d_call: TRBD1; cdr3_aa: CATTDRVQETQYF; cdr3_nt: TGTGCCACCACCGACAGGGTACAAGAGACCCAGTACTTC
v_call: TRBV7-3; j_call: TRBJ2-6; clone_size: -; d_call: -; cdr3_aa: CASSLMRALSSGANVLTF; cdr3_nt: TGTGCCAGCAGCTTAATGAGGGCCCTGAGCTCTGGGGCCAACGTCCTGACTTTC
v_call: TRBV15; j_call: TRBJ2-2; clone_size: -; d_call: TRBD2; cdr3_aa: CATSRGLAVFTGELFF; cdr3_nt: TGTGCCACCAGCAGGGGACTAGCGGTCTTCACCGGGGAGCTGTTTTTT
v_call: TRBV9; j_call: TRBJ2-1; clone_size: -; d_call: -; cdr3_aa: CASSVSGRADEQFF; cdr3_nt: TGTGCCAGCAGCGTAAGCGGTAGAGCGGATGAGCAGTTCTTC
v_call: TRBV3-1; j_call: TRBJ1-5; clone_size: -; d_call: -; cdr3_aa: CASAGGTGNQPQHF; cdr3_nt: TGTGCCAGCGCCGGGGGGACGGGCAATCAGCCCCAGCATTTT
v_call: TRBV6-6; j_call: TRBJ1-4; clone_size: -; d_call: -; cdr3_aa: CAYSSGRSNEKLFF; cdr3_nt: TGTGCCTACAGTTCGGGACGGAGTAATGAAAAACTGTTTTTT
v_call: TRBV23-1; j_call: TRBJ1-5; clone_size: -; d_call: -; cdr3_aa: CASSIRDSNQPQHF; cdr3_nt: TGCGCCAGCAGTATCAGAGATAGCAATCAGCCCCAGCATTTT
v_call: TRBV5-6; j_call: TRBJ2-1; clone_size: once; d_call: -; cdr3_aa: CASSLMWGEDEQFF; cdr3_nt: TGTGCCAGCAGCTTGATGTGGGGGGAGGATGAGCAGTTCTTC
v_call: TRBV29-1; j_call: TRBJ2-1; clone_size: -; d_call: -; cdr3_aa: CSVGPWTVSSYNEQFF; cdr3_nt: TGCAGCGTTGGTCCTTGGACAGTGAGCTCCTACAATGAGCAGTTCTTC
v_call: TRBV5-1; j_call: TRBJ1-2; clone_size: -; d_call: TRBD1; cdr3_aa: CASSLTQGAPGGYTF; cdr3_nt: TGCGCCAGCAGCTTGACTCAGGGGGCTCCGGGTGGCTACACCTTC
v_call: TRBV12-3/TRBV12-4; j_call: TRBJ1-5; clone_size: -; d_call: TRBD1; cdr3_aa: CASSWGTGRHSNQPQHF; cdr3_nt: TGTGCCAGCAGTTGGGGGACAGGAAGACATAGCAATCAGCCCCAGCATTTT
v_call: TRBV19; j_call: TRBJ2-2; clone_size: -; d_call: TRBD1; cdr3_aa: CASNKGTGANTGELFF; cdr3_nt: TGTGCCAGTAACAAAGGGACAGGGGCGAACACCGGGGAGCTGTTTTTT
v_call: TRBV15; j_call: TRBJ1-2; clone_size: -; d_call: TRBD1; cdr3_aa: CATSRADRGQDGYTF; cdr3_nt: TGTGCCACCAGCAGAGCCGACAGGGGACAGGATGGCTACACCTTC
v_call: TRBV4-1; j_call: TRBJ2-5; clone_size: -; d_call: -; cdr3_aa: CASSQDPGRETQYF; cdr3_nt: TGCGCCAGCAGCCAAGATCCAGGGCGGGAGACCCAGTACTTC
v_call: TRBV12-3/TRBV12-4; j_call: TRBJ1-1; clone_size: -; d_call: -; cdr3_aa: CASSRRNTEAFF; cdr3_nt: TGTGCCAGCAGTCGGAGGAACACTGAAGCTTTCTTT
v_call: TRBV19; j_call: TRBJ2-2; clone_size: -; d_call: -; cdr3_aa: CASRLEWGTGELFF; cdr3_nt: TGTGCCAGTAGACTAGAATGGGGCACCGGGGAGCTGTTTTTT
v_call: TRBV28; j_call: TRBJ1-1; clone_size: -; d_call: -; cdr3_aa: CASSPSAGGNTEAFF; cdr3_nt: TGTGCCAGCAGTCCGTCGGCGGGAGGGAACACTGAAGCTTTCTTT
v_call: TRBV5-6; j_call: TRBJ2-7; clone_size: few; d_call: TRBD1; cdr3_aa: CASSKGQGNIHEQYF; cdr3_nt: TGTGCCAGCAGCAAAGGACAGGGGAATATCCACGAGCAGTACTTC
v_call: TRBV29-1; j_call: TRBJ2-3; clone_size: -; d_call: -; cdr3_aa: CSVEGADTQYF; cdr3_nt: TGCAGCGTTGAAGGAGCAGATACGCAGTATTTT
v_call: TRBV20-1; j_call: TRBJ1-5; clone_size: -; d_call: -; cdr3_aa: CSARIPKSNQPQHF; cdr3_nt: TGCAGTGCGCGGATCCCGAAGAGCAATCAGCCCCAGCATTTT
v_call: TRBV5-1; j_call: TRBJ2-7; clone_size: few; d_call: TRBD1; cdr3_aa: CASRSGQSSYEQYF; cdr3_nt: TGCGCCAGCAGATCGGGACAGTCCTCCTACGAGCAGTACTTC
v_call: TRBV5-1; j_call: TRBJ1-1; clone_size: -; d_call: TRBD1; cdr3_aa: CASSLVGRGTEAFF; cdr3_nt: TGCGCCAGCAGCTTGGTAGGCAGGGGGACTGAAGCTTTCTTT
v_call: TRBV6-5; j_call: TRBJ2-5; clone_size: -; d_call: TRBD2; cdr3_aa: CASKGLVDTETQYF; cdr3_nt: TGTGCCAGCAAAGGACTAGTGGATACGGAGACCCAGTACTTC
v_call: TRBV28; j_call: TRBJ2-5; clone_size: once; d_call: -; cdr3_aa: CASSLYRAAQYF; cdr3_nt: TGTGCCAGCAGTTTATACCGAGCGGCCCAGTACTTC
v_call: TRBV5-8; j_call: TRBJ1-4; clone_size: -; d_call: -; cdr3_aa: CASSLWTDPNATNEKLFF; cdr3_nt: TGTGCCAGCAGCTTGTGGACAGATCCCAATGCAACTAATGAAAAACTGTTTTTT
v_call: TRBV10-3; j_call: TRBJ1-4; clone_size: -; d_call: TRBD1; cdr3_aa: CAIKREGTGNEKLFF; cdr3_nt: TGTGCCATCAAGCGGGAAGGGACAGGGAATGAAAAACTGTTTTTT
v_call: TRBV2; j_call: TRBJ1-1; clone_size: -; d_call: TRBD1; cdr3_aa: CASSGTGRTEAFF; cdr3_nt: TGTGCCAGCAGTGGGACAGGGCGCACTGAAGCTTTCTTT
v_call: TRBV29-1; j_call: TRBJ1-5; clone_size: -; d_call: -; cdr3_aa: CSVSYSDIHQPQHF; cdr3_nt: TGCAGCGTTTCCTATTCGGACATTCATCAGCCCCAGCATTTT
v_call: TRBV5-1; j_call: TRBJ2-7; clone_size: -; d_call: -; cdr3_aa: CASSSGTVLREQYF; cdr3_nt: TGCGCCAGCAGCTCCGGGACGGTTTTAAGAGAGCAGTACTTC
v_call: TRBV4-1; j_call: TRBJ2-2; clone_size: -; d_call: TRBD1; cdr3_aa: CASSQRDRVTGELFF; cdr3_nt: TGCGCCAGCAGCCAAAGGGACAGGGTGACCGGGGAGCTGTTTTTT
v_call: TRBV5-1; j_call: TRBJ2-3; clone_size: -; d_call: TRBD2; cdr3_aa: CASSLAGLAGGPSPDTQYF; cdr3_nt: TGCGCCAGCAGCTTGGCCGGACTAGCGGGGGGGCCTTCCCCAGATACGCAGTATTTT
v_call: TRBV6-6; j_call: TRBJ2-1; clone_size: -; d_call: TRBD1; cdr3_aa: CASSSRDRGGNEQFF; cdr3_nt: TGTGCCAGCAGTAGCCGGGACAGGGGGGGCAATGAGCAGTTCTTC
v_call: TRBV5-1; j_call: TRBJ2-2; clone_size: -; d_call: -; cdr3_aa: CASSLVETGELFF; cdr3_nt: TGCGCCAGCAGCTTGGTGGAGACCGGGGAGCTGTTTTTT
v_call: TRBV12-3/TRBV12-4; j_call: TRBJ1-2; clone_size: -; d_call: -; cdr3_aa: CASSLSSSGSFGYTF; cdr3_nt: TGTGCCAGCAGTTTAAGCTCCTCCGGGAGCTTTGGCTACACCTTC
v_call: TRBV5-1; j_call: TRBJ1-2; clone_size: -; d_call: -; cdr3_aa: CASAQRIGGNYGYTF; cdr3_nt: TGCGCCAGCGCCCAAAGGATCGGAGGAAACTATGGCTACACCTTC
v_call: TRBV5-1; j_call: TRBJ2-1; clone_size: -; d_call: TRBD2; cdr3_aa: CASSLVAGSSYNEQLF; cdr3_nt: TGCGCCAGCAGCTTGGTAGCGGGGAGCTCCTACAATGAGCAGCTCTTC
v_call: TRBV13; j_call: TRBJ2-5; clone_size: -; d_call: -; cdr3_aa: CASSFYRLQETQYF; cdr3_nt: TGTGCCAGCAGCTTTTACAGGTTGCAAGAGACCCAGTACTTC
v_call: TRBV3-1; j_call: TRBJ2-1; clone_size: -; d_call: -; cdr3_aa: CASSQDDVPTFYNEQFF; cdr3_nt: TGTGCCAGCAGCCAAGATGATGTCCCTACATTCTACAATGAGCAGTTCTTC
v_call: TRBV4-1; j_call: TRBJ2-2; clone_size: -; d_call: TRBD1; cdr3_aa: CASSQDTGVQANAGELFF; cdr3_nt: TGCGCCAGCAGTCAAGACACAGGGGTTCAGGCTAATGCCGGGGAGCTGTTTTTT
v_call: TRBV14; j_call: TRBJ2-1; clone_size: -; d_call: -; cdr3_aa: CASSQVSVGRYNEQFF; cdr3_nt: TGTGCCAGCAGCCAAGTCTCCGTGGGGCGATACAATGAGCAGTTCTTC
v_call: TRBV12-3/TRBV12-4; j_call: TRBJ2-7; clone_size: -; d_call: -; cdr3_aa: CASSPSSRPYEQYF; cdr3_nt: TGTGCCAGCAGCCCCAGTAGCCGTCCCTACGAGCAGTACTTC
v_call: TRBV24-1; j_call: TRBJ1-2; clone_size: -; d_call: -; cdr3_aa: CATSVDSLRGYTF; cdr3_nt: TGTGCCACCAGTGTCGACAGCTTGAGGGGCTACACCTTC
v_call: TRBV27; j_call: TRBJ2-5; clone_size: once; d_call: -; cdr3_aa: CASSLRRQETQYF; cdr3_nt: TGTGCCAGCAGTTTACGGCGACAAGAGACCCAGTACTTC
v_call: TRBV3-1; j_call: TRBJ2-3; clone_size: once; d_call: -; cdr3_aa: CASSQAAGDTQYF; cdr3_nt: TGTGCCAGCAGCCAAGCGGCGGGGGATACGCAGTATTTT
v_call: TRBV3-1; j_call: TRBJ2-7; clone_size: -; d_call: TRBD2; cdr3_aa: CASSQGSGGREQYF; cdr3_nt: TGTGCCAGCAGCCAAGGGAGCGGGGGGCGCGAGCAGTACTTC